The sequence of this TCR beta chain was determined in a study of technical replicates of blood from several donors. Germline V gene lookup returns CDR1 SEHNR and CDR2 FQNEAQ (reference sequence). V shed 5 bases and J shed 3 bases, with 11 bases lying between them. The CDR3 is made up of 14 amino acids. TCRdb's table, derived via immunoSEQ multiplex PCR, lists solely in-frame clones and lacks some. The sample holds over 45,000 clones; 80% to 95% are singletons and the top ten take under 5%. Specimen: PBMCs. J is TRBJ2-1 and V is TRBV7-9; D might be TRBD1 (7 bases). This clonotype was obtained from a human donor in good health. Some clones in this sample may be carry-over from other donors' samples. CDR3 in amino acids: CASSQGGNYNEQFF. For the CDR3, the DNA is TGTGCCAGCAGCCAGGGGGGCAACTACAATGAGCAGTTCTTC. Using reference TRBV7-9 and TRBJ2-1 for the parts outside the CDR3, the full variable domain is DTGVSQNPRHKITKRGQNVTFRCDPISEHNRLYWYRQTLGQGPEFLTYFQNEAQLEKSRLLSDRFSAERPKGSFSTLEIQRTEQGDSAMYLCASSQGGNYNEQFFGPGTRLTVL.